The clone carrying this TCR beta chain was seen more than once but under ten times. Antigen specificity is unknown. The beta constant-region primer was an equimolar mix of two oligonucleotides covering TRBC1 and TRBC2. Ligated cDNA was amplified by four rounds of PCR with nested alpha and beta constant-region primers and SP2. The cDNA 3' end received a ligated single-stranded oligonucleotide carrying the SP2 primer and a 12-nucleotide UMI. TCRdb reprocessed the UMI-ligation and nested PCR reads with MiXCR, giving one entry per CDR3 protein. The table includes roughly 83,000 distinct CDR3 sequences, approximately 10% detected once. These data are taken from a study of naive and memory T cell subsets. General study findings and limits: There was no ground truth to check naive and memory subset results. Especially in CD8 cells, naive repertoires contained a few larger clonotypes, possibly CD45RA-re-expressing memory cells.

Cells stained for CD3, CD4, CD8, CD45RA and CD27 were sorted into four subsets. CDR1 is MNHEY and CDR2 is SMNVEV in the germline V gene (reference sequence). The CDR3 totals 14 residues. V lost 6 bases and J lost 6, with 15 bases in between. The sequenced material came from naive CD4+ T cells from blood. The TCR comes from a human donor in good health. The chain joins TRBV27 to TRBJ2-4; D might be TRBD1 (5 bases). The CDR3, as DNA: TGTGCCAGCAGCGTAGGGGAACCCATAAACATTCAGTACTTC. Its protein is CASSVGEPINIQYF.